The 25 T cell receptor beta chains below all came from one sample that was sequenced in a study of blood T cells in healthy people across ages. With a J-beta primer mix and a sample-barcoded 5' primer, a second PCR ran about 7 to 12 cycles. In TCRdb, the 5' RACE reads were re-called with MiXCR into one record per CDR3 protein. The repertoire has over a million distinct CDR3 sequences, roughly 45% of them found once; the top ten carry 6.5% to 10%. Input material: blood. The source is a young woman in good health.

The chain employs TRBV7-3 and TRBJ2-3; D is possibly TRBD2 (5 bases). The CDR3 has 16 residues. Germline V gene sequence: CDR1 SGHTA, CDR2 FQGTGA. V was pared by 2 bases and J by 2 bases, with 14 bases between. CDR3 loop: CASSLWGGGYTDTQYF. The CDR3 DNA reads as TGTGCCAGCAGCTTATGGGGTGGCGGGTACACAGATACGCAGTATTTT. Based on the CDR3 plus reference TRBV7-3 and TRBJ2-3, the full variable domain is GAGVSQTPSNKVTEKGKYVELRCDPISGHTALYWYRQSLGQGPEFLIYFQGTGAADDSGLPNDRFFAVRPEGSVSTLKIQRTERGDSAVYLCASSLWGGGYTDTQYFGPGTRLTVL.

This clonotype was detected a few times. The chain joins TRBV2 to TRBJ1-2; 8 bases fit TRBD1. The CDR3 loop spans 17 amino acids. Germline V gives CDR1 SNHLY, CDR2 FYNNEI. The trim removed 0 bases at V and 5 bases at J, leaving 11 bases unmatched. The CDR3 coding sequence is TGTGCCAGCAGTGAAGCCGGGCGGACAGGGACCCTTTATGGCTACACCTTC. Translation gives CASSEAGRTGTLYGYTF.

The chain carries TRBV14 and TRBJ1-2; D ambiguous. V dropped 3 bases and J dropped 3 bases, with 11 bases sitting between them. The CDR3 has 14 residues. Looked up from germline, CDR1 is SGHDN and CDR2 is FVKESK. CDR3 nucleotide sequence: TGTGCCAGCAGCCAGGGAGACGGGGACTATGGCTACACCTTC. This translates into CASSQGDGDYGYTF.

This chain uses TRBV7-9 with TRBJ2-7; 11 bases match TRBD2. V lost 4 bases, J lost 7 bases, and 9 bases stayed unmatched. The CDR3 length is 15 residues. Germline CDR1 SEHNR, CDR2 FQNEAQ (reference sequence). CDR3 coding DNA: TGTGCCAGCAGCTCACTAGCGGGAGATTATGATGAGCAGTACTTC. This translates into CASSSLAGDYDEQYF.

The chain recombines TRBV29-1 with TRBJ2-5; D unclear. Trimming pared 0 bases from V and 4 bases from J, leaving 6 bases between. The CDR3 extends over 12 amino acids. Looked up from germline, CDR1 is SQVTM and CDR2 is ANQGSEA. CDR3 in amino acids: CSVEELAETQYF. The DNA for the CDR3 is TGCAGCGTTGAAGAACTGGCAGAGACCCAGTACTTC. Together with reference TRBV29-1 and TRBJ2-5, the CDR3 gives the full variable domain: SAVISQKPSRDICQRGTSLTIQCQVDSQVTMMFWYRQQPGQSLTLIATANQGSEATYESGFVIDKFPISRPNLTFSTLTVSNMSPEDSSIYLCSVEELAETQYFGPGTRLLVL.

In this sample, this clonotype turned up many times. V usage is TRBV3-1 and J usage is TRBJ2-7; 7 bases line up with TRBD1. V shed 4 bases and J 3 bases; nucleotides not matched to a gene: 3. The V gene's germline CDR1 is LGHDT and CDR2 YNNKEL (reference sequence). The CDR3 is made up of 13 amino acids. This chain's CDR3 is CASSPTGNYEQYF. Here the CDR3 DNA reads TGTGCCAGCAGCCCGACAGGGAACTACGAGCAGTACTTC.

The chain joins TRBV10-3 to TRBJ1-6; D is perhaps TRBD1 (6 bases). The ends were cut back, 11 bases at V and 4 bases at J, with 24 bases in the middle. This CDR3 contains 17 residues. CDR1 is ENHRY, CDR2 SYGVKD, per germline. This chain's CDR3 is CAPRGRRGEIYNSPLHF. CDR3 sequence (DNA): TGTGCCCCCAGGGGCCGACGGGGAGAAATTTATAATTCACCCCTCCACTTT.

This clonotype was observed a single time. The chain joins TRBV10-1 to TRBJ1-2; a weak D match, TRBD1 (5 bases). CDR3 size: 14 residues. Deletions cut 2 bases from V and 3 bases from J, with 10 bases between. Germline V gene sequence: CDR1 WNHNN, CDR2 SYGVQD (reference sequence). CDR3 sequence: CASSEGVGDYGYTF. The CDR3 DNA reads TGCGCCAGCAGTGAGGGGGTGGGGGACTATGGCTACACCTTC.

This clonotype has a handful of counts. The CDR3 DNA reads as TGCAGTGCTAGCCTAGCGGGGGCCGGAACAGATACGCAGTATTTT. Encoded protein: CSASLAGAGTDTQYF. V and J are TRBV20-1 and TRBJ2-3; 10 bases map to TRBD2. Germline values: CDR1 DFQATT, CDR2 SNEGSKA (reference sequence). V dropped 3 bases and J dropped 3; count of bases not matched to a gene: 6. The CDR3 spans 15 residues.

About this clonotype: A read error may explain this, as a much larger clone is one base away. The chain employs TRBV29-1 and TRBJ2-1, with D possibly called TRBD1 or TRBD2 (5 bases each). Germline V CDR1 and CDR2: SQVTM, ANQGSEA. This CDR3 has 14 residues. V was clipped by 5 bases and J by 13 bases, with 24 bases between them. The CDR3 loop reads CSVTGGSGRETQFF. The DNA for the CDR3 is TGCAGCGTTACCGGCGGGTCAGGGAGAGAGACCCAGTTCTTC.

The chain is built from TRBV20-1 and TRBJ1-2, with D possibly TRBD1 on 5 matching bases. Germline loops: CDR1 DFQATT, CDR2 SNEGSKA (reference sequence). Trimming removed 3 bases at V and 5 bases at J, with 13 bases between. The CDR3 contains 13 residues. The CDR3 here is CSASSQDTYGYTF. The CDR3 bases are TGCAGTGCTAGTAGTCAGGACACATATGGCTACACCTTC.

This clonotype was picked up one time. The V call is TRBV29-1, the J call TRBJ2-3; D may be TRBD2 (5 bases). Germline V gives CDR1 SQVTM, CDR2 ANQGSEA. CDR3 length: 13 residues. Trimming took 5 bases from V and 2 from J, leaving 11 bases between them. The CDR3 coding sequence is TGCAGCGTTAGGAGAGGGTACACAGATACGCAGTATTTT. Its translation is CSVRRGYTDTQYF.

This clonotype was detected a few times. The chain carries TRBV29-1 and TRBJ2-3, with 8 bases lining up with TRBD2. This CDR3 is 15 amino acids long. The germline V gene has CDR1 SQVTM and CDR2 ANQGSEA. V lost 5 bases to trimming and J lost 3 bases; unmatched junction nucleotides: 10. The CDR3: CSVRTSGRGTDTQYF. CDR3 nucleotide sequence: TGCAGCGTTCGTACTAGCGGCCGGGGGACAGATACGCAGTATTTT.

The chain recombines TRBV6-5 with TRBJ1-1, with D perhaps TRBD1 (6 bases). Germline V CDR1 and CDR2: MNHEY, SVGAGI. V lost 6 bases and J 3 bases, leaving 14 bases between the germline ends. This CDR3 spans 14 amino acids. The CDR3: CASRGTRGDTEAFF. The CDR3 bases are TGTGCCAGCAGGGGGACACGAGGGGACACTGAAGCTTTCTTT.

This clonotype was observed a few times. CDR3 protein: CSAEGGDSYEQYF. The DNA for the CDR3 is TGCAGTGCCGAAGGAGGGGACTCCTACGAGCAGTACTTC. This rearrangement joins TRBV20-1 to TRBJ2-7; D possibly corresponds to TRBD2 (6 bases). In germline, CDR1 is DFQATT, CDR2 SNEGSKA (reference sequence). The CDR3 covers 13 residues. V lost 6 bases to trimming and J lost 0 bases, with 12 bases between them.

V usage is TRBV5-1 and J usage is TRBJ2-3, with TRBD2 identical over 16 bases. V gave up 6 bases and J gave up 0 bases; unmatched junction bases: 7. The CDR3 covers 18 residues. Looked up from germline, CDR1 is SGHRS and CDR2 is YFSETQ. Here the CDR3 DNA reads TGCGCCAGCACCCTGGGACTAGCGGGGGGGCGTAGCACAGATACGCAGTATTTT. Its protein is CASTLGLAGGRSTDTQYF. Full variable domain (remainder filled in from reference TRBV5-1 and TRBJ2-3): KAGVTQTPRYLIKTRGQQVTLSCSPISGHRSVSWYQQTPGQGLQFLFEYFSETQRNKGNFPGRFSGRQFSNSRSEMNVSTLELGDSALYLCASTLGLAGGRSTDTQYFGPGTRLTVL.

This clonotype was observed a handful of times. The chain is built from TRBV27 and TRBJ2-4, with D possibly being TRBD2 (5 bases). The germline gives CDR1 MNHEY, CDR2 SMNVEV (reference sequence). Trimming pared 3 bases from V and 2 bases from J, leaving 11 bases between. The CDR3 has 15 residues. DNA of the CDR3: TGTGCCAGCAGTTTTACGAGCGGATCCAAAAACATTCAGTACTTC. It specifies CASSFTSGSKNIQYF.

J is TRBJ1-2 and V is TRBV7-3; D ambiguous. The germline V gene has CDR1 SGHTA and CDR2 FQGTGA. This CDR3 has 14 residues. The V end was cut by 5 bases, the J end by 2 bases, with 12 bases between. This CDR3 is CASSLDPFNYGYTF. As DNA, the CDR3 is TGTGCCAGCAGCCTAGACCCTTTCAACTATGGCTACACCTTC.

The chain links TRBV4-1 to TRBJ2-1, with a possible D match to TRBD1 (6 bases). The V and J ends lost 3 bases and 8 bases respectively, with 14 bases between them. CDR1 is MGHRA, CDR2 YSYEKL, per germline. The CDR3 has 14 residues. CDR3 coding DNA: TGCGCCAGCAGCCAGACAGGTTTGGATGATGAGCAGTTCTTC. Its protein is CASSQTGLDDEQFF.

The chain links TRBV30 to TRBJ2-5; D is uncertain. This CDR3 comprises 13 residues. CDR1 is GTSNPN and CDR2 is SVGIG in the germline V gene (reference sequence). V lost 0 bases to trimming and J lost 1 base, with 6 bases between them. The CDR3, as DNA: TGTGCCTGGAGTGTTCGCAGCCAAGAGACCCAGTACTTC. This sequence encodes CAWSVRSQETQYF.

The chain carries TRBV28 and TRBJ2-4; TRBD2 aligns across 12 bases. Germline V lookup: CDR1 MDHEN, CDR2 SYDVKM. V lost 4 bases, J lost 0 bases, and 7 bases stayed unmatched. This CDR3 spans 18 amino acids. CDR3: CASSSSGGALLAKNIQYF. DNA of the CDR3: TGTGCCAGCAGTTCTAGCGGGGGGGCGCTACTAGCCAAAAACATTCAGTACTTC. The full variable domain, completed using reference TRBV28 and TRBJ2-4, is DVKVTQSSRYLVKRTGEKVFLECVQDMDHENMFWYRQDPGLGLRLIYFSYDVKMKEKGDIPEGYSVSREKKERFSLILESASTNQTSMYLCASSSSGGALLAKNIQYFGAGTRLSVL.

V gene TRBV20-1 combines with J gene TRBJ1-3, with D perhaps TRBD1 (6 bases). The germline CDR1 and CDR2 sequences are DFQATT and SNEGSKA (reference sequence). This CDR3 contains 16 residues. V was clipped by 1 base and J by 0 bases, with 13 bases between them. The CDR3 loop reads CSARVPGALSGNTIYF. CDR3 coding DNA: TGCAGTGCTAGAGTTCCAGGGGCCCTCTCTGGAAACACCATATATTTT.

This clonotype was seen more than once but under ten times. This chain's CDR3 is CASSGEAGGLETQYF. The CDR3 nucleotides read TGTGCCAGCAGCGGAGAAGCGGGGGGGCTAGAGACCCAGTACTTC. The chain links TRBV9 to TRBJ2-5; 10 bases map to TRBD2. From germline, CDR1 is SGDLS and CDR2 YYNGEE. V was clipped by 3 bases and J by 4 bases; unmatched bases: 6. This CDR3 has 15 residues.

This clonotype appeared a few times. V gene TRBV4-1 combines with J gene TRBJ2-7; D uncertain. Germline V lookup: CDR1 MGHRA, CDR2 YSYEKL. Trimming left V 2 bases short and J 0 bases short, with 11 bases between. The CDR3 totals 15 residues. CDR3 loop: CASSQQQSLSYEQYF. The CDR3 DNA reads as TGCGCCAGCAGCCAACAACAGTCCCTCTCCTACGAGCAGTACTTC.

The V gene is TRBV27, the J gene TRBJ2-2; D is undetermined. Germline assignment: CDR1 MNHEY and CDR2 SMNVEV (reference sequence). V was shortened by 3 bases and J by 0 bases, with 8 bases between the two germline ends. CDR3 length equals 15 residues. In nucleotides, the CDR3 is TGTGCCAGCAGTTTGTTGGATGCGAACACCGGGGAGCTGTTTTTT. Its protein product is CASSLLDANTGELFF.